This TCR beta chain was obtained from a study of blood T cell repertoires in COVID-19 (dated by TCRdb to 2018 to 2020). In terms of the full investigation: The collaborator samples originated in the United States, Italy and Spain and spanned the acute and convalescent phases of COVID-19. The material from the prospective study consisted of cDNA or gDNA derived from T cells, B-cell-depleted T cells, or PBMCs. Subjects who had been exposed to COVID-19, were actively infected with it, or had recovered from it provided the deeply sampled blood TCRbeta repertoires that made up the dataset. The repertoires were made available in a free public database intended to serve as a resource for research on the immune response to SARS-CoV-2. The samples were drawn from two sources: the first 160 participants of the ongoing ImmuneRACE study, and 1,200 or so subjects contributed by 6 global collaborators. Sample metadata almost always included a de-identified subject ID, COVID-19 status, age in years and sex. HLA class I and class II types, where available, came from metadata supplied by the sample provider rather than from assay-based typing. The research as a whole found: The amount of clinical and demographic metadata varied by source and participant and was provided uncurated.

As concerns this clone: Its antigen remains unidentified. Base qualities are missing; no much larger clone stands one base away.

Whole blood was collected in K2EDTA tubes by collaborating institutions according to the institutions' own protocols. For TCRbeta analysis, collaborators shipped samples as frozen whole blood, isolated PBMCs, or DNA extracted from either of those sample types. TCRbeta CDR3 regions were amplified from genomic DNA by means of the immunoSEQ Assay, a bias-controlled multiplex PCR. In the original analysis: The number of nucleated cells in each sample was estimated from the amplification of reference gene primers within the assay. Sequence reads were collapsed and filtered to measure the absolute abundance of every unique TCRbeta CDR3 rearrangement. For each sample, productive Simpson clonality was calculated by taking the square root of Simpson's diversity index across productive rearrangements. Imported from immuneACCESS, the table was reduced by TCRdb to in-frame sequences with V and J called. These copies leave out some clones; in studies compared against another copy, an unresolved V gene accounts for under half, and the cause of the remainder is not known. The V and J calls and clone size are taken from that table; D and trimming were inferred from the DNA. The sample table records roughly 330,000 clones; roughly 86% of these occur just once. The top ten clonotypes cover 1.6% of the sample.

Including cysteine and phenylalanine, the CDR3 has 17 amino acids. Only the CDR3 part of the read is kept: 51 bases, read in frame from the first base. V is pruned by 1 base and J by 1 base, leaving 8 bases of the junction without a gene match. The CDR1 and CDR2 encoded by the germline V gene are SGHVS and FNYEAQ. The rearranged segments are TRBV7-6 and TRBJ2-7; 9 middle bases align to TRBD2. The sequence came from a woman in her fifties or sixties with acute or convalescent COVID-19. The sequencing sample was made of peripheral blood. Here is the DNA: TGTGCCAGCAGCTTAGGCCCCCTAGCGGGGAGTTCCTACGAGCAGTACTTC. It specifies CASSLGPLAGSSYEQYF.